This entry describes one T cell receptor (beta chain). Its antigen is undetermined. This CDR3 spans 16 amino acids. Germline-derived CDR1 and CDR2 are MNHNS and SASEGT. V was pared by 1 base and J by 6 bases, with 6 bases of the junction left unmatched. These data come from a study of T cells after yellow fever vaccination. Study context: Preparation used SMART-Seq v4 Ultra Low Input for the low-cell-number fractions. Notes on the study in general: Boosting was followed by the reappearance of most primary-vaccination clones (approximately 97% CD4, around 91% CD8).

Synthesis of TCR cDNA relied on 5'RACE template switching, which attached a universal primer site and UMIs. TCRdb fed the 5' RACE reads into MiXCR, producing one record per CDR3 protein. The profile shows about 340,000 distinct CDR3 sequences, around 12% of them singletons. The source is a man between 18 and 29 years old who received the YFV17D yellow fever vaccine. The genes are TRBV6-1 and TRBJ1-6; 7 bases are a match to TRBD1. The specimen comprised CD4+ T cells sorted from PBMCs, sampled 15 days after the yellow fever booster vaccination. For the CDR3, the DNA is TGTGCCAGCAGTGAAGGGACAGGTATCGGTAATTCACCCCTCCACTTT. Residues: CASSEGTGIGNSPLHF.